This is a list of T cell receptor beta chains from one sample in a study of long-term antiretroviral therapy in people with HIV. The data were produced by immunoSEQ multiplex PCR, yet TCRdb's version contains in-frame clones alone and is incomplete. Of fewer than 35,000 clones in the sample, over 70% are singletons; the top ten hold 7.5% to 9.5%. The source material was unsorted PBMCs, sampled 3.1 years after starting antiretroviral therapy. All receptors come from a woman in her forties or fifties with HIV. The CDR3 runs from the conserved cysteine through the conserved F or W. D genes are given only for firm matches.

d_call,v_call,cdr3_aa
.,TRBV2,CASKGGYQETQYF
TRBD1,TRBV7-2,CASSWDSYQPQHF
TRBD1,TRBV6-1,CASNPGQLSGYTF
TRBD1,TRBV27,CASSLGTGIADEQFF
.,TRBV6-6,CASTRGSNEQFF
TRBD1,TRBV19,CASSTGGTNEKLFF
.,TRBV5-1,CASSLEAGGANVLTF
TRBD1,TRBV28,CASTPSGGTAPYGYTF
TRBD1,TRBV7-2,CASSPRPGQGGAGTYEQYF
TRBD2,TRBV9,CASSESGGAGETQYF
.,TRBV7-3,CASSNGTARYQPQHF
.,TRBV10-2,CASSISGAGDYGYTF
.,TRBV4-1,CASSQDHRDTQYF
.,TRBV27,CASSFRGGNYNEQFF
.,TRBV9,CASSVGLAITTDTQYF
.,TRBV5-1,CASSPPGTSTDTQYF
.,TRBV6-1,CASRGRGGLNEQFF
TRBD2,TRBV11-2,CASSLVSTGGGRGYNEQFF
.,TRBV19,CASSNGDLAKNIQYF
.,TRBV7-6,CASSLELKRAQETQYF
.,TRBV5-1,CASSLESATNEKLFF
TRBD1,TRBV5-1,CASSLDRGDYEQYF
.,TRBV5-1,CASSPSPVGPDTQYF
.,TRBV14,CASSQPRMRANEQFF
.,TRBV6-6,CASSPDILAYEQYF
TRBD1,TRBV29-1,CSVSSGTVGSPLHF
TRBD2,TRBV29-1,CSVEGGLAGHNEQFF
TRBD1,TRBV7-9,CASSLDRGRSKLFF
.,TRBV10-1,CASSENTHEQYF
.,TRBV5-4,CASSLAGTLYEQYF
.,TRBV19,CASSTRGDQPQHF
.,TRBV7-9,CASSLLVQGNEQFF
TRBD1,TRBV29-1,CSVVEDRGGNQPQHF
.,TRBV11-1,CASSPALRDTQYF
.,TRBV6-6,CASSWDIGAETQYF
TRBD1,TRBV2,CASSEWESGDRASNTGELFF
.,TRBV10-2,CASSDSYEQYF
.,TRBV4-1,CASSLGSVWGPQHF
.,TRBV6-1,CASSDSRRASLDTQYF
.,TRBV10-3,CAIGEGGQPQHF
.,TRBV7-9,CASSSMARGRKSYNEQFF
.,TRBV7-8,CASSSRETQYF